The rows below give T cell receptor beta chains drawn from one sample of a study of blood T cell repertoires in COVID-19. Here immunoSEQ multiplex PCR was the method, and the copy in TCRdb shows in-frame clones only, minus some. The sample yields some 52,000 clones, about nine tenths seen once. Specimen: peripheral blood. The source of these receptors is a man in his 70s with acute or convalescent COVID-19. CDR3s include the opening cysteine and the closing phenylalanine or tryptophan. D genes are given only for firm matches. Clone size, where shown, is once, few, many, or a class for clones that have expanded.

J: TRBJ2-7; D: NA; V: TRBV24-1; size: NA; DNA: TGTGCCACCAGTGGGGTGGCAGGGGTCGACGAGCAGTACTTC; CDR3: CATSGVAGVDEQYF
J: TRBJ2-1; D: TRBD1; V: TRBV4-1; size: NA; DNA: TGCGCCAGCAGCCAACACGCGTTACAGGGGAAGCAGTTCTTC; CDR3: CASSQHALQGKQFF
J: TRBJ1-5; D: NA; V: TRBV5-5; size: NA; DNA: TGTGCCAGCAGCTTGTATCTCAGGGCGGACAATCAGCCCCAGCATTTT; CDR3: CASSLYLRADNQPQHF
J: TRBJ2-5; D: NA; V: TRBV6-5; size: NA; DNA: TGTGCCAGCAAAATTAGCGGAGCCCAAGAGACCCAGTACTTC; CDR3: CASKISGAQETQYF
J: TRBJ2-7; D: NA; V: TRBV29-1; size: NA; DNA: TGCAGCGTTGAAGATCGTGAGAGCTCCTACGAGCAGTACTTC; CDR3: CSVEDRESSYEQYF
J: TRBJ2-1; D: NA; V: TRBV2; size: NA; DNA: TGTGCCAGCAAGGGCAGGGAATACAATGAGCAGTTCTTC; CDR3: CASKGREYNEQFF
J: TRBJ1-1; D: NA; V: TRBV19; size: NA; DNA: TGTGCCAGTAGTGGCAGACAGTGGGGGAACACTGAAGCTTTCTTT; CDR3: CASSGRQWGNTEAFF
J: TRBJ1-1; D: NA; V: TRBV11-2; size: NA; DNA: TGTGCCAGCAGCTTTGGAGGTACTGAAGCTTTCTTT; CDR3: CASSFGGTEAFF
J: TRBJ2-2; D: TRBD1; V: TRBV6-2/TRBV6-3; size: NA; DNA: TGTGCCAGCAGTTACCACGGGCCGGGACAGGGATCCGGGGAGCTGTTTTTT; CDR3: CASSYHGPGQGSGELFF
J: TRBJ2-3; D: TRBD2; V: TRBV6-5; size: NA; DNA: TGTGCCAGCAGGATAGCGGGGGGGCTTGATACGCAGTATTTT; CDR3: CASRIAGGLDTQYF
J: TRBJ1-5; D: TRBD1; V: TRBV2; size: few; DNA: TGTGCCAGCAGAGTCGGGACAGGGAAAAGTCAGCCCCAGCATTTT; CDR3: CASRVGTGKSQPQHF